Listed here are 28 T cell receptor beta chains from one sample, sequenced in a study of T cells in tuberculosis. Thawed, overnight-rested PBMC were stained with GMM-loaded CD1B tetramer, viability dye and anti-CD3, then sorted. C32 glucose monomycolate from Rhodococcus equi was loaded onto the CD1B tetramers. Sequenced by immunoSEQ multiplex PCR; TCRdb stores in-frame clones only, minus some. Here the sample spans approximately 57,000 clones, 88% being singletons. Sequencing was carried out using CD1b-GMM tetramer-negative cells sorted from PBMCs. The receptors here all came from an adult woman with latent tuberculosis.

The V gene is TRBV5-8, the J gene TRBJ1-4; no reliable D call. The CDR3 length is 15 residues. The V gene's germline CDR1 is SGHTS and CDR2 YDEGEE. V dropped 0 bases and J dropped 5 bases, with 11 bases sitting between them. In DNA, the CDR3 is TGTGCCAGCAGCTTGGGCGAATCGTCAAATGAAAAACTGTTTTTT. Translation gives CASSLGESSNEKLFF.

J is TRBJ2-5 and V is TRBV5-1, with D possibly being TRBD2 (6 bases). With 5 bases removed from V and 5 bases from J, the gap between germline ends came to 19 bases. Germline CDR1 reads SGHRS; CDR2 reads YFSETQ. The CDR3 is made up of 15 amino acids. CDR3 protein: CASSLLAGKEETQYF. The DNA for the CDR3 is TGCGCCAGCAGTCTACTAGCCGGAAAGGAGGAGACCCAGTACTTC.

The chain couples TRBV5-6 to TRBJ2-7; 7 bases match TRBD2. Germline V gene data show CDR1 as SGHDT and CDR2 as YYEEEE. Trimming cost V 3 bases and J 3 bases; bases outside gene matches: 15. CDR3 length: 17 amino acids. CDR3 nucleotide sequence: TGTGCCAGCAGCTCCGTGGTGGCGGGGGACCTAAACTACGAGCAGTACTTC. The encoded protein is CASSSVVAGDLNYEQYF.

DNA of the CDR3: TGTGCCAGCAGCCTCGAGGGTGGACGGACAGCTGGGCAGTTCTTC. It translates to CASSLEGGRTAGQFF. The chain links TRBV9 to TRBJ2-1; a possible D gene is TRBD1 (6 bases). Trimming cost V 4 bases and J 12 bases, with 23 bases left between them. CDR1 is SGDLS, CDR2 YYNGEE, per germline. The CDR3 loop spans 15 amino acids.

This CDR3 reads CASSMEGISYEQYF. The CDR3 bases are TGTGCCAGTAGTATGGAGGGCATCTCCTACGAGCAGTACTTC. This chain uses TRBV19 with TRBJ2-7; maybe TRBD2 (6 bases). V was clipped by 3 bases and J by 0 bases, with 9 bases between them. CDR1 is LNHDA and CDR2 is SQIVND in the germline V gene (reference sequence). The CDR3 is 14 residues long.

CDR3 sequence reads: CASSLGTEQFF. The CDR3 nucleotides are TGTGCCAGCAGCCTGGGGACAGAGCAGTTCTTC. V and J are TRBV5-4 and TRBJ2-1, with D possibly being TRBD1 (6 bases). The CDR3 has 11 amino acids. The germline V and J ends were trimmed by 4 bases and 10 bases, with 9 bases remaining between them. Germline V gene lookup returns CDR1 SGHNT and CDR2 YYREEE (reference sequence).

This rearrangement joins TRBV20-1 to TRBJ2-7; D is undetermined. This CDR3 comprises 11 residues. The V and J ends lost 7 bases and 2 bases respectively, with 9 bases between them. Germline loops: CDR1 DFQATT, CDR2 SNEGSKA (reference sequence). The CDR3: CSVPTTYEQYF. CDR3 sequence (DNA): TGCAGTGTGCCCACTACCTACGAGCAGTACTTC.

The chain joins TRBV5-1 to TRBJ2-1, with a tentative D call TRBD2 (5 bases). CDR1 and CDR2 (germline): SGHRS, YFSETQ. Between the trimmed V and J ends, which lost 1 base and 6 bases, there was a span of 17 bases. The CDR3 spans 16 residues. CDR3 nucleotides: TGCGCCAGCAGCTTGCAAACTTGGTCGGCGGGCAATGAGCAGTTCTTC. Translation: CASSLQTWSAGNEQFF.

CDR3 residues: CASSLAGQDLEQYF. DNA of the CDR3: TGTGCCAGCAGCTTGGCGGGACAGGATCTCGAGCAGTACTTC. This chain connects TRBV5-6 to TRBJ2-5; 8 nucleotides match TRBD1. The assigned J gene may be wrong: the sequence end matches TRBJ2-7 better. The length of the CDR3 is 14 residues. Germline loops: CDR1 SGHDT, CDR2 YYEEEE.

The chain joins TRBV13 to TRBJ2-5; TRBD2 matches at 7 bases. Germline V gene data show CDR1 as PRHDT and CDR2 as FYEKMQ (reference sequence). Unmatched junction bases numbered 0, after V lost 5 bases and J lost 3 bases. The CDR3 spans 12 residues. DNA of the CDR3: TGTGCCAGCAGCGGGACTAAAGAGACCCAGTACTTC. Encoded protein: CASSGTKETQYF.

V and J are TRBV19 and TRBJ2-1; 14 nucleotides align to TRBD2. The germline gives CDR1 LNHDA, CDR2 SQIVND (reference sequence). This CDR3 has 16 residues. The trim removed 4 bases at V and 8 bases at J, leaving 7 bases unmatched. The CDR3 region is CASSKGLAGDVDEQFF. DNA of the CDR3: TGTGCCAGTAGTAAGGGACTAGCGGGAGACGTCGATGAGCAGTTCTTC.

This CDR3 is CASSQAGTSQQYF. The CDR3 DNA reads as TGTGCCAGCAGCCAAGCTGGGACTAGCCAGCAGTACTTC. The chain links TRBV14 to TRBJ2-7; 9 bases fit TRBD2. The length of the CDR3 is 13 residues. The V and J ends lost 1 base and 8 bases, in that order; junction bases with no gene match: 3. The germline CDR1 and CDR2 sequences are SGHDN and FVKESK. Using reference TRBV14 and TRBJ2-7 for the parts outside the CDR3, the full variable domain is EAGVTQFPSHSVIEKGQTVTLRCDPISGHDNLYWYRRVMGKEIKFLLHFVKESKQDESGMPNNRFLAERTGGTYSTLKVQPAELEDSGVYFCASSQAGTSQQYFGPGTRLTVT.

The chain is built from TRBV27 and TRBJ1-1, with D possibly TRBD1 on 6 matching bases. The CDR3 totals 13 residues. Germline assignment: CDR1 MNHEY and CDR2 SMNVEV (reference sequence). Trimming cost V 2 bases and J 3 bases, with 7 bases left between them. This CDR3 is CASSLTGYTEAFF. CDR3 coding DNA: TGTGCCAGCAGTTTAACAGGGTACACTGAAGCTTTCTTT.

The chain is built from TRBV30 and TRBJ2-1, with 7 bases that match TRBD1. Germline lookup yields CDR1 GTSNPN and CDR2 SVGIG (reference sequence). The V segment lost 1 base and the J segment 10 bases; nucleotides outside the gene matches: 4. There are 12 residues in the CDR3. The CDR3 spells CAWSATGEEQFF. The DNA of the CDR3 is TGTGCCTGGAGTGCCACAGGGGAGGAGCAGTTCTTC. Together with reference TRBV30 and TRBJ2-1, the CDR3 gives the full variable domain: SQTIHQWPATLVQPVGSPLSLECTVEGTSNPNLYWYRQAAGRGLQLLFYSVGIGQISSEVPQNLSASRPQDRQFILSSKKLLLSDSGFYLCAWSATGEEQFFGPGTRLTVL.

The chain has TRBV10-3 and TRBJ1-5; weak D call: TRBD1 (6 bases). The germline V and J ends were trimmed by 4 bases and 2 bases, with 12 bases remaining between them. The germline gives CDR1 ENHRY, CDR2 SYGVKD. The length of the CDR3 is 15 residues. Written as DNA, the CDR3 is TGTGCCATCAGTGCCGGACAGACTGGCAATCAGCCCCAGCATTTT. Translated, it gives CAISAGQTGNQPQHF.

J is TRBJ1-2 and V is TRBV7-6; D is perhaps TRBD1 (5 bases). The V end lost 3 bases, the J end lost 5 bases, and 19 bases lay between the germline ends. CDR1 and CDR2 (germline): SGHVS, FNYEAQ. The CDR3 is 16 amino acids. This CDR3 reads CASSLGGGVLGYGYTF. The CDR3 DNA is TGTGCCAGCAGCTTGGGTGGAGGGGTCCTAGGTTATGGCTACACCTTC.

CDR3 DNA: TGTGCCAGCAGTTTACTTACAGCAATGAACACTGAAGCTTTCTTT. Translation: CASSLLTAMNTEAFF. The chain carries TRBV28 and TRBJ1-1; D not certain. This CDR3 has 15 residues. V was pared by 2 bases and J by 0 bases, with 10 bases between. From germline, CDR1 is MDHEN and CDR2 SYDVKM.

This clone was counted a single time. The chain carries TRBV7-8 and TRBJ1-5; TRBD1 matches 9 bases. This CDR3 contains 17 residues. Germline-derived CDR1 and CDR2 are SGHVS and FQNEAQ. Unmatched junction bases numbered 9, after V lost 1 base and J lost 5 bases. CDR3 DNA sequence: TGTGCCAGCAGCTTAGAAAGGTGGGACAGGGACTATCAGCCCCAGCATTTT. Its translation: CASSLERWDRDYQPQHF. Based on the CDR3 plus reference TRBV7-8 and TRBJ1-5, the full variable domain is GAGVSQSPRYKVAKRGQDVALRCDPISGHVSLFWYQQALGQGPEFLTYFQNEAQLDKSGLPSDRFFAERPEGSVSTLKIQRTQQEDSAVYLCASSLERWDRDYQPQHFGDGTRLSIL.

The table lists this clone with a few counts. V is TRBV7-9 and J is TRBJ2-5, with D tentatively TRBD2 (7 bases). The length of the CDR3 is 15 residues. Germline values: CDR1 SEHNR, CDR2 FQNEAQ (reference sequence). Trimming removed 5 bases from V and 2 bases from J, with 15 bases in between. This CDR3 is CASSVRGAPQETQYF. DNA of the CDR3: TGTGCCAGCAGCGTCCGGGGGGCACCTCAAGAGACCCAGTACTTC.

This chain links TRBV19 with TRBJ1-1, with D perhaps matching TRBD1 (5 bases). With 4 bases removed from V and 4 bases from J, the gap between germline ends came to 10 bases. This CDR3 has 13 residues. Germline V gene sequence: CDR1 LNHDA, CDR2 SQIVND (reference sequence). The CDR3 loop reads CASSTRGSTEAFF. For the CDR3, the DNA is TGTGCCAGTAGTACCCGGGGGAGCACTGAAGCTTTCTTT.

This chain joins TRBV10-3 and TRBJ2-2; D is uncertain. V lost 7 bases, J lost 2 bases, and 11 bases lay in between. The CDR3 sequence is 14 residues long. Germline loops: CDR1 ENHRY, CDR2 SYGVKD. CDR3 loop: CAITPEPNTGELFF. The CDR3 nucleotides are TGTGCCATCACTCCGGAGCCAAACACCGGGGAGCTGTTTTTT.

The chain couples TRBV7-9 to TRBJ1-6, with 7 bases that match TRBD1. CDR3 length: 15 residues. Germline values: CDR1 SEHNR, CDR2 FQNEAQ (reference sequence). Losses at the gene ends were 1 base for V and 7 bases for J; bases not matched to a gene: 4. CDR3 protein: CASSLVTGANSPLHF. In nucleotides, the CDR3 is TGTGCCAGCAGCTTAGTTACAGGGGCCAATTCACCCCTCCACTTT.

CDR3 region: CASTRGQGWGRVTGNTIYF. The CDR3 nucleotides are TGTGCCAGCACCAGGGGACAGGGGTGGGGGAGAGTCACTGGAAACACCATATATTTT. The chain is built from TRBV7-3 and TRBJ1-3; 10 bases are a match to TRBD1. Trimming took 7 bases from V and 2 from J; bases not matched to a gene: 17. The CDR3 length is 19 residues. The germline V gene has CDR1 SGHTA and CDR2 FQGTGA.

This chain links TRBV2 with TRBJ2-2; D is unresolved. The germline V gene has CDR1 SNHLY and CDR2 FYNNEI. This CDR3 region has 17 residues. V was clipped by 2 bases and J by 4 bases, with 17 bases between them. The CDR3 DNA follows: TGTGCCAGCAGTGAACCTGGGTATACGGGTCGCACCGGGGAGCTGTTTTTT. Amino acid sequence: CASSEPGYTGRTGELFF.

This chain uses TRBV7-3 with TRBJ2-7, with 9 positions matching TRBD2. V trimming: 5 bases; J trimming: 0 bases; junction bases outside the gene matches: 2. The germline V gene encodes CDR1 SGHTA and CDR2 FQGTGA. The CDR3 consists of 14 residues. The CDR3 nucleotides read TGTGCCAGCAGCCTTAGCGGGAGCTCCTACGAGCAGTACTTC. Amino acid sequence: CASSLSGSSYEQYF.

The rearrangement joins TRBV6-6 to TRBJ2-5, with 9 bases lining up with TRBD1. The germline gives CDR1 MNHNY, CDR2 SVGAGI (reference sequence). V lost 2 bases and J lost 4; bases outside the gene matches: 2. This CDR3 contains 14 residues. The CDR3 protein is CASSYRTGVETQYF. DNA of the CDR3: TGTGCCAGCAGTTACAGGACAGGGGTAGAGACCCAGTACTTC.

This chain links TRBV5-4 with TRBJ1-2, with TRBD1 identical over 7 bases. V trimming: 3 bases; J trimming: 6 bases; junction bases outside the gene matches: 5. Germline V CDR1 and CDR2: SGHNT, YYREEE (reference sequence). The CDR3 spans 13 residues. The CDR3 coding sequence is TGTGCCAGCAGCTCACAGGGGAGGCATGGCTACACCTTC. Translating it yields CASSSQGRHGYTF.

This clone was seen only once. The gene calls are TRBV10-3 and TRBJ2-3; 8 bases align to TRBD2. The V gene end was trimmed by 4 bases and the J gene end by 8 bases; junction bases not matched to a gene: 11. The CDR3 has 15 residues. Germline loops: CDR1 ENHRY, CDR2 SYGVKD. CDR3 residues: CAISGRPSGQGTQYF. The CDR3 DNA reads TGTGCCATCAGTGGTCGGCCTAGCGGGCAGGGTACGCAGTATTTT.